Sequencing of this T cell receptor beta chain was carried out in a study of a mutant IDH1 vaccine in newly diagnosed glioma. Whole-study findings and limits: Pseudoprogression apparently lacked any relation to changes in top peripheral T cell clonotypes.

For this clone: Its antigen is not identified. The conserved final phenylalanine or tryptophan is absent from the CDR3, which likely points to a read error. No DNA is shown, since the ends of the CDR3 on it are uncertain; the CDR3 is the one TCRdb lists.

Measured with immunoSEQ multiplex PCR; TCRdb has only the in-frame clones, and not every one. The data hold over 75,000 clones, with about 90% observed a single time. From its first to its last residue, the CDR3 has 8 amino acids. CDR1 is DFQATT and CDR2 is SNEGSKA in the germline V gene (reference sequence). The time point is: baseline, week 1 (first vaccination visit). Treatment of the sample: pre-vaccination baseline after standard-of-care therapy. The chain uses TRBV20-1 and TRBJ2-3; the table calls TRBD2, which could not be checked here. The receptor's source is a woman in her 50s with glioma. The sample in question was PBMCs, obtained from a glioma patient treated with radiotherapy, temozolomide or both. This chain's CDR3 is CSVGTRWV.